This T cell receptor beta chain was observed in a study of shared T cell receptors in the human thymus. Method: immunoSEQ multiplex PCR; TCRdb's copy keeps in-frame clones and lacks some. In the table there are approximately 580,000 clones, 75% to 85% of which are singletons. Per the germline V gene, CDR1 is MDHEN and CDR2 is SYDVKM. V was trimmed by 0 bases and J by 4 bases, leaving 16 bases between them. This CDR3 has 17 residues. These same data were also listed under a study on human thymus T cells. This second study says: Donation was from healthy Finnish infants who were having corrective surgery that addressed congenital heart defects. It was from resections taken during corrective heart surgery that the thymus tissue came. Apparent skewing of V and J gene usage characterized both thymic and blood repertoires. Thymic TCR repertoires of unrelated people reportedly overlapped highly.

Sequencing was done on a sample of thymocytes. The TCR comes from a boy younger than two with a congenital heart defect. The genes are TRBV28 and TRBJ2-1; no clear D gene. The CDR3 loop reads CASSLCWKRPPYNEQFF. CDR3 in DNA: TGTGCCAGCAGTTTATGCTGGAAGCGACCCCCTTACAATGAGCAGTTCTTC.